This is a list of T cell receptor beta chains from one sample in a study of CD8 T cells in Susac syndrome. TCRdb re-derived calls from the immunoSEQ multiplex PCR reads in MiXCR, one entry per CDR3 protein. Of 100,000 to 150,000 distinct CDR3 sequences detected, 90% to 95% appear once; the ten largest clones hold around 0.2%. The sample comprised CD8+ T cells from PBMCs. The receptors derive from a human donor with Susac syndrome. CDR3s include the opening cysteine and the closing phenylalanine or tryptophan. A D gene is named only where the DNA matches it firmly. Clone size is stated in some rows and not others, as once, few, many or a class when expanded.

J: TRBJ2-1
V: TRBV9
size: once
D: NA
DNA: TGTGCCAGCAGCGTAGCTCCCCCGGTTGAGCAGTTCTTC
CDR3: CASSVAPPVEQFF

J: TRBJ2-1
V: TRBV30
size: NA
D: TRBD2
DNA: TGTGCCTGGAGTATCCCCGGGCTAGCGGGACACAATGAGCAGTTCTTC
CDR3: CAWSIPGLAGHNEQFF

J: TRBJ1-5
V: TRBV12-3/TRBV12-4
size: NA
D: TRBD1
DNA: TGTGCCAGCAGTCCGGATTCTTGGGACAGGGGGGCAGGTCAGCCCCAGCATTTT
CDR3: CASSPDSWDRGAGQPQHF

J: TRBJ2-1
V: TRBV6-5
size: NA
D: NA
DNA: TGTGCCACCGACCCCTCCGGAGGGACCTACAATGAGCAGTTCTTC
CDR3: CATDPSGGTYNEQFF

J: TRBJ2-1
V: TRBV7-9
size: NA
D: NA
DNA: TGTGCCAGCAGCTTAGCTAGCGTTGAGCAGTTCTTC
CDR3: CASSLASVEQFF

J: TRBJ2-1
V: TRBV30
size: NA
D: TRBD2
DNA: TGTGCCTGGGCTAGCGGGGTTGGCTCCTACAATGAGCAGTTCTTC
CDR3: CAWASGVGSYNEQFF

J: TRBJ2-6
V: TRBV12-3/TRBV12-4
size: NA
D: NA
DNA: TGTGCCAGCAGCTGGGCAGGGGCCAACGTCCTGACTTTC
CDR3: CASSWAGANVLTF

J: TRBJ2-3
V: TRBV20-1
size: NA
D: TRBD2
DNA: TGCAGTGCTAGGGAACTAGCGGGAGTTACATCAGTAGATACGCAGTATTTT
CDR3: CSARELAGVTSVDTQYF

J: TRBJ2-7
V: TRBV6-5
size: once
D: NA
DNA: TGTGCCAGCAGTTACGAGGTCGACTACGAGCAGTACTTC
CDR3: CASSYEVDYEQYF

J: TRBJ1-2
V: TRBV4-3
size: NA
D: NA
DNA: TGCGCCAGCAGCCATGGCGGAATGGGAACCTTGGGTGGCTACACCTTC
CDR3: CASSHGGMGTLGGYTF

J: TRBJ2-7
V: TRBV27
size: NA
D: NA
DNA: TGTGCCAGCAGTTTAATAAGTTCCCAGTACGAGCAGTACTTC
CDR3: CASSLISSQYEQYF

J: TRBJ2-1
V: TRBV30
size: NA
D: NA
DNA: TGTGCCTGGATGGCTTCTCTCTACAATGAGCAGTTCTTC
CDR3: CAWMASLYNEQFF

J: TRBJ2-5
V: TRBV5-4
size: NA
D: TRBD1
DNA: TGTGCCAGCAGCTTGTGGACAGGTGGGGAGACCCAGTACTTC
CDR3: CASSLWTGGETQYF

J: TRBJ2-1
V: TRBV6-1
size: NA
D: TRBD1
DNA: TGTGCCATTCAAGAAGGGGACAGCAGTGAGCAGTTCTTC
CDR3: CAIQEGDSSEQFF

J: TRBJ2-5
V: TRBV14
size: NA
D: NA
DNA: TGTGCCAGCAGCCAAGAGGCGAAGACCCAGTACTTC
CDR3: CASSQEAKTQYF

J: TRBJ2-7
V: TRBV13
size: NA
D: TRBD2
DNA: TGTGCCAGCAGCTTAGGGCCCGGGACTAGCGGCGGTGGGGAGCAGTACTTC
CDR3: CASSLGPGTSGGGEQYF

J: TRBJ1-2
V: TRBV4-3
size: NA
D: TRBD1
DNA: TGCGCCAGCAGCCAAGAAAACAGGGGGCGCGATTACTATGGCTACACCTTC
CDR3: CASSQENRGRDYYGYTF

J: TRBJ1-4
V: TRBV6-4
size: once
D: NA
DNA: TGTGCCAGCAGTGACTCGGGGGAAAATGAAAAACTGTTTTTT
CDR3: CASSDSGENEKLFF

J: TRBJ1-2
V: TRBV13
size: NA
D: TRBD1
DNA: TGTGCCAGCAGCTTAGCCTTACAGGGGGCGCCGGACTATGGCTACACCTTC
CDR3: CASSLALQGAPDYGYTF

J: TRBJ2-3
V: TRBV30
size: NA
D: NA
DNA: TGTGCCTGGAGTGTAGTAACGGGGGCGGGGGATACGCAGTATTTT
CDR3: CAWSVVTGAGDTQYF

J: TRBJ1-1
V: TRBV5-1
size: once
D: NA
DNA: TGCGCCAGCAGCCCTGGTTCAGGGCCGGGCACTGAAGCTTTCTTT
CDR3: CASSPGSGPGTEAFF

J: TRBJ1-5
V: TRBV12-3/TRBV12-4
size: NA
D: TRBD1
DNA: TGTGCCAGCAGCCACGGACAGGGTAATCAGCCCCAGCATTTT
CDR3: CASSHGQGNQPQHF

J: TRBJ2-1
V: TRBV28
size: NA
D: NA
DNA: TGTGCCAGCAGTTTATGGGCAGGACAGTGGGATGAGCAGTTCTTC
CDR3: CASSLWAGQWDEQFF

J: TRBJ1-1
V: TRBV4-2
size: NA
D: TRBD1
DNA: TGTGCCAGCAGCCATGAAGAGGGGGCGGGGGACACTGAAGCTTTCTTT
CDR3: CASSHEEGAGDTEAFF

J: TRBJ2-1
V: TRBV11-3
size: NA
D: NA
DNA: TGTGCCAGCAGCTTATCTTGGGACGGGAACAATGAGCAGTTCTTC
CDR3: CASSLSWDGNNEQFF

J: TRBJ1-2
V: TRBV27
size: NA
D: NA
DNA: TGTGCCAGCAGTTTGTCAGGGGATGGCTACACCTTC
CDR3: CASSLSGDGYTF

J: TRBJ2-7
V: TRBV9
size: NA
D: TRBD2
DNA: TGTGCCAGCAGCGCCGGACTAGCGTCCTCCTACGAGCAGTACTTC
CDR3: CASSAGLASSYEQYF

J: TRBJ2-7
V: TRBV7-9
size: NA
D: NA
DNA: TGTGCCAGCAGCGCGGACTTCTCCTACGAGCAGTACTTC
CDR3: CASSADFSYEQYF

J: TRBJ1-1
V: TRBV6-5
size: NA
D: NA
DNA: TGTGCCAGCAGTTACGACGACACCCGGTGGGCTATGGGCACTGAAGCTTTCTTT
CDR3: CASSYDDTRWAMGTEAFF

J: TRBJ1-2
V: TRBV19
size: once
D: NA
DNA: TGTGCCAGTAGTATAGGTCGGGGAACCTATGGCTACACCTTC
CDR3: CASSIGRGTYGYTF

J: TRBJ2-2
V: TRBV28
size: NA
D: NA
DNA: TGTGCCAGCAGTTTATTTTTTCTCCCGGATCCCGGGGAGCTGTTTTTT
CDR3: CASSLFFLPDPGELFF

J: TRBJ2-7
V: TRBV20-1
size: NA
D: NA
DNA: TGCAGTGCTAGTGGTGGGCCCGCCTACGAGCAGTACTTC
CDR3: CSASGGPAYEQYF

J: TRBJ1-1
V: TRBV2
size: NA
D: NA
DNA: TGTGCCAGCAGTGGGGGAGCAATGAACACTGAAGCTTTCTTT
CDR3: CASSGGAMNTEAFF

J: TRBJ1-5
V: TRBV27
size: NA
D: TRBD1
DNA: TGTGCCAGCAGTTTATCAGGGACAGGGGTTAATCAGCCCCAGCATTTT
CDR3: CASSLSGTGVNQPQHF

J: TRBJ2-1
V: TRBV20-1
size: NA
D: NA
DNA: TGCAGTGCTAGAGAACTTAGCTCCTACAATGAGCAGTTCTTC
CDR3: CSARELSSYNEQFF

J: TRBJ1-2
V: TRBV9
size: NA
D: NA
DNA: TGTGCCAGCAGCGTAGATGGTTGGCAGAACTATGGCTACACCTTC
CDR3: CASSVDGWQNYGYTF

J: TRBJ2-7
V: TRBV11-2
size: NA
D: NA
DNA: TGTGCCAGCAGCTTAGTTGGCGGGGAGAGGTCCTACGAGCAGTACTTC
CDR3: CASSLVGGERSYEQYF

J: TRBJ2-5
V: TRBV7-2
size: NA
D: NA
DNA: TGTGCCAGCAGCTTAGGATACGGGTATCAAGAGACCCAGTACTTC
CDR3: CASSLGYGYQETQYF

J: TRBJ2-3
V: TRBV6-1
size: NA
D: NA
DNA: TGTGCCAGCAGTGAGGAGGGGGGCCGGGCAGATACGCAGTATTTT
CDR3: CASSEEGGRADTQYF

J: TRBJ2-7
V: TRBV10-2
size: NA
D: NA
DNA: TGCGCCAGCGCGGTGGGGCAGGCACGTCCGGACGAGCAGTACTTC
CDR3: CASAVGQARPDEQYF

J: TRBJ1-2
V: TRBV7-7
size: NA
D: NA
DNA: TGTGCTAGCAGCTGCTCCGGGAATAACTATGGCTACACCTTC
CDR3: CASSCSGNNYGYTF

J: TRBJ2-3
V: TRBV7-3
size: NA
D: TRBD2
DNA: TGTGCCAGCAGCTTAGGCGGGAGCCCAGATACGCAGTATTTT
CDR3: CASSLGGSPDTQYF

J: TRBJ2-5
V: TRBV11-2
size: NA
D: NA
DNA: TGTGCCAGCAGCTTAGAGGGGGACCAGTACTTC
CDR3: CASSLEGDQYF

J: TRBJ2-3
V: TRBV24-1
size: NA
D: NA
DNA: TGTGCCACCAGTGATCCGGACTACCGCACAGATACGCAGTATTTT
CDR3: CATSDPDYRTDTQYF

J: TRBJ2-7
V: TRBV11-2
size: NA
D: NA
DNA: TGTGCCAGCAGCCCCTCCCGGGACCGCACCTACGAGCAGTACTTC
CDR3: CASSPSRDRTYEQYF

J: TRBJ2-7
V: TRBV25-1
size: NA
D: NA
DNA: TGTGCCAGCAGTGAGGGACTCATACCTTACGAGCAGTACTTC
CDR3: CASSEGLIPYEQYF

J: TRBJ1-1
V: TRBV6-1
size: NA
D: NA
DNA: TGTGCCACCAGTGAACCGGGACAAGAATTGAACACTGAAGCTTTCTTT
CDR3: CATSEPGQELNTEAFF

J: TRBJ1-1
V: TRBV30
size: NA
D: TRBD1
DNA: TGTGCCTCCCGTCCCGGACAGGAGGAGAACACTGAAGCTTTCTTT
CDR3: CASRPGQEENTEAFF